This T cell receptor (beta chain) derives from a study of blood T cell repertoires in COVID-19. Study overall: The analysed material was cDNA or gDNA that came from T cells, B-cell-depleted T cells, or PBMCs.

The germline V gene encodes CDR1 MNHEY and CDR2 SVGAGI. CDR3 length: 14 amino acids. V was pared by 6 bases and J by 3 bases, with 5 bases of the junction left unmatched. Across under 25 US areas, participants ranged in age from roughly 18 to 95 years. In the original workflow: Estimated nucleated cell counts came from reference gene primer amplification. Using immunoSEQ multiplex PCR, the repertoire was profiled, and TCRdb retains in-frame clones only, with some absent. V, J and clone size reflect that table, while D and trimming were determined from the DNA. Counted here are roughly 330,000 clones, nearly 90% occurring once; the ten biggest clones make up approximately 5%.

The source of this sequence is a woman aged 25 to 39 who had recovered from COVID-19. Sequenced input: PBMCs or T cells enriched from blood (not recorded which). The J gene is TRBJ1-1, the V gene TRBV6-5; TRBD1 agrees at 9 bases. The CDR3 nucleotides read TGTGCCAGCAGACCTACAGGGGGCTACACTGAAGCTTTCTTT. This gives the protein CASRPTGGYTEAFF.